The source of this T cell receptor beta chain is a study of STAT5B mutations in CD4+ large granular lymphocyte leukemia. The germline V gene encodes CDR1 MDHEN and CDR2 SYDVKM. The length of the CDR3 is 11 residues. Notes on the study in general: Compared with healthy controls (2/35), patient top clones favored TRBV06 (8/27).

Concerning this clone itself: No antigen is known for it.

Sequencing was performed with immunoSEQ multiplex PCR; in TCRdb, only in-frame clones are kept and a portion is missing. The profile shows about 46,000 clones, 80% to 85% of them singletons. This sequence originates from a human donor in good health. The sample consisted of CD4+ T cells from blood buffy coats. The chain employs TRBV28 and TRBJ1-2; D is unclear. The CDR3 loop reads CVSGFGYGYTF. The CDR3 bases are TGTGTTTCGGGGTTTGGATATGGCTACACCTTC.